This T cell receptor beta chain originates from a study of long-term antiretroviral therapy in people with HIV. Investigators performed immunoSEQ version v3.0 at survey level. Each sample had sequencing targeting roughly 35,000-55,000 T-cell genomes. Assay: immunoSEQ multiplex PCR; the TCRdb copy retains only in-frame clones and omits some. The sample includes around 26,000 clones, 76% of them seen just once. The samples, holding about 0.9-11 million cryopreserved PBMC, were thawed before DNA extraction was carried out. This CDR3 contains 17 residues. The trim removed 7 bases at V and 7 bases at J, leaving 13 bases unmatched. This clone has only one observation.

This receptor was obtained from a middle-aged woman with HIV. The V call is TRBV23-1, the J call TRBJ1-4; TRBD1 matches 12 bases. TRBV23-1 carries the ORF label, with uncertain function. The specimen comprised unsorted PBMCs, sampled 0.5 years after starting antiretroviral therapy. The CDR3 reads CASTLGQGARRGEKLFF. CDR3 DNA sequence: TGCGCCAGCACTCTGGGACAGGGGGCGCGGAGGGGTGAAAAACTGTTTTTT.